This TCR beta chain was captured in a study of tumor-infiltrating lymphocytes in primary liver carcinoma. As for the study in general: Tumors measured about 4.2 to 11 cm and were stage T1-T3 N0M0. Regardless of tissue type, samples showed similar yields of roughly 3.5 to 7.5 million productive TCRbeta reads. General study findings and limits: Tumors significantly exceeded blood in top-250-clone fraction (p = 0.039). Tumor-adjacent and tumor-blood pairs overlapped less than tumor region pairs did.

As regards this clonotype: The target antigen is unknown. The junction departs from the called germline gene at one end, perhaps through a read error.

In germline, CDR1 is SQVTM, CDR2 ANQGSEA. The CDR3 is 19 amino acids. TCR beta cDNA came from approximately 490 ng total RNA, primed with a constant-region primer. Library construction for TCR beta comprised three nested multiplex PCR rounds performed with slightly modified ARM-PCR. Running 10 cycles apiece, the first two PCR rounds relied on TRBV1-TRBV30 forward primers together with a C-beta reverse primer. MiXCR, run by TCRdb on the multiplex PCR reads, gives a single entry per CDR3 protein. This sample has 90,000 to 150,000 distinct CDR3 sequences, with under 70% found just once. Unsorted bulk tissue (roughly 19-31 mg) underwent RNA and DNA co-extraction.

The V call is TRBV29-1, the J call TRBJ2-1; 8 bases fit TRBD2. The receptor was derived from a woman between 55 and 75 years old with primary liver carcinoma and hepatitis B virus infection. Sequences were obtained from tumor-adjacent normal liver tissue. The CDR3 region has the DNA TGCAGCGTTTCTGAATTCAAGAACGCCCCTAGCGGGTACTACAACGAGCAGTTCTTC. Protein product: CSVSEFKNAPSGYYNEQFF.